These 7 T cell receptor beta chains were sequenced from one sample in a study of blood T cell repertoires in COVID-19. The assay was immunoSEQ multiplex PCR, and TCRdb's table has in-frame clones only and misses some. The sample includes about 300,000 clones, around nine tenths of them seen just once. Sequencing input: peripheral blood. The receptors stem from a woman in her 30s with COVID-19, enrolled during active disease.

This chain connects TRBV10-2 to TRBJ1-5; D perhaps matches TRBD1 (6 bases). The CDR3 sequence is 15 residues long. V was pared by 3 bases and J by 6 bases, with 15 bases between. Germline V gene lookup returns CDR1 WSHSY and CDR2 SAAADI. The CDR3 coding sequence is TGCGCCAGCAGTGACGGCAGGGGAAGGGGTCAGCCCCAGCATTTT. It is translated as CASSDGRGRGQPQHF.

The DNA of the CDR3 is TGTGCCAGCAGTTTACTAGCGGGGTACTCCTACGAGCAGTACTTC. This encodes CASSLLAGYSYEQYF. The rearrangement uses TRBV6-2 or TRBV6-3 and TRBJ2-7; 10 nucleotides agree with TRBD2. CDR3 length: 15 amino acids. Trimming removed 4 bases from V and 0 bases from J; junction bases left unmatched: 3. Per the germline V gene, CDR1 is MNHEY and CDR2 is SVGEGT.

This clone was observed a few times. This rearrangement joins TRBV3-1 (or the pseudogene TRBV3-2) to TRBJ1-1; no firm D call. The CDR3 consists of 14 residues. V lost 3 bases and J 0 bases, leaving 8 bases between the germline ends. Germline CDR1 is LGHDT and CDR2 is YNNKEL (reference sequence). CDR3 loop: CASSQVTMNTEAFF. As DNA, the CDR3 is TGTGCCAGCAGCCAGGTGACTATGAACACTGAAGCTTTCTTT.

The J gene is TRBJ2-2, the V gene TRBV18; D may be TRBD2 (7 bases). Trimming pared 2 bases from V and 4 bases from J, leaving 14 bases between. The CDR3 runs to 16 residues. CDR1 is KGHSH and CDR2 is LQKENI in the germline V gene. CDR3 protein: CASSPAGLGGTGELFF. The DNA of the CDR3 is TGTGCCAGCTCACCAGCCGGACTAGGGGGCACCGGGGAGCTGTTTTTT.

The V call is TRBV7-8, the J call TRBJ1-2, with 8 bases aligning to TRBD1. The germline CDR1 and CDR2 sequences are SGHVS and FQNEAQ. J was trimmed by 1 base and V by 1 base; bases with no gene match: 2. The CDR3 spans 15 residues. CDR3 sequence: CASSLGTGYNYGYTF. The CDR3, as DNA: TGTGCCAGCAGCTTAGGGACAGGGTATAACTATGGCTACACCTTC.

The rearrangement joins TRBV19 to TRBJ2-7; 7 bases align to TRBD1. Germline V lookup: CDR1 LNHDA, CDR2 SQIVND (reference sequence). This CDR3 is 15 amino acids long. V was pared by 2 bases and J by 2 bases, with 6 bases of the junction left unmatched. The CDR3 sequence: CASSILRDSPYEQYF. The CDR3 DNA follows: TGTGCCAGTAGTATACTCCGGGACAGTCCCTACGAGCAGTACTTC.

This sequence joins TRBV5-5 and TRBJ2-3; 9 bases align to TRBD2. V shed 0 bases and J 5 bases; nucleotides not matched to a gene: 1. The CDR3 is 14 residues long. Germline V gives CDR1 SGHKS, CDR2 YYEKEE (reference sequence). CDR3 DNA: TGTGCCAGCAGCTTGGTAGCGGGGGAAGATACGCAGTATTTT. As protein: CASSLVAGEDTQYF.